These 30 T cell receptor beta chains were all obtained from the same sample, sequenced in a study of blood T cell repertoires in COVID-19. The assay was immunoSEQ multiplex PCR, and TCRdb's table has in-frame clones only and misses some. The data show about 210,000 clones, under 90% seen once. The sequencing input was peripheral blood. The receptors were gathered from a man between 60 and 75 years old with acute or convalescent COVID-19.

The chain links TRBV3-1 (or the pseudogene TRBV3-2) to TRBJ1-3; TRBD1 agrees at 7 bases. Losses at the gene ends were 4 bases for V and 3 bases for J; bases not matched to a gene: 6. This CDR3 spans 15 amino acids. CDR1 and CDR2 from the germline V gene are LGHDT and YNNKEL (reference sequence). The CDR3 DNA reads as TGTGCCAGCAGCCTGGGACAGCGCCTTGGAAACACCATATATTTT. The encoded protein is CASSLGQRLGNTIYF.

The CDR3 region is CAGRPIQPQHF. The DNA for the CDR3 is TGTGCTGGGAGGCCCATTCAGCCCCAGCATTTT. The chain carries TRBV7-7 and TRBJ1-5; no firm D call. From germline, CDR1 is SSHAT and CDR2 FNYEAQ (reference sequence). The CDR3 totals 11 residues.

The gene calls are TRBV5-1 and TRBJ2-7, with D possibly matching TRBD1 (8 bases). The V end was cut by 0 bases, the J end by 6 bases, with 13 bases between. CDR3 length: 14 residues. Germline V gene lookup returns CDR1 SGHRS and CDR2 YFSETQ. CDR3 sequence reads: CASSLDRGGSEQYF. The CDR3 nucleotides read TGCGCCAGCAGCTTGGACAGGGGGGGGTCCGAGCAGTACTTC.

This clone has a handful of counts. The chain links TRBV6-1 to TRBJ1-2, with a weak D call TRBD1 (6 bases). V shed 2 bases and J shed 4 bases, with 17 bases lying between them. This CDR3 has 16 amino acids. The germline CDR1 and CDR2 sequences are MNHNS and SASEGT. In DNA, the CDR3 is TGTGCCAGCAGTGAAATACAGGGATCCCTAATCTATGGCTACACCTTC. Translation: CASSEIQGSLIYGYTF.

DNA for the CDR3: TGTGCCAGCAGTGAGAGGACAGGGGCCGACACTGAAGCTTTCTTT. It encodes CASSERTGADTEAFF. This chain uses TRBV6-7 with TRBJ1-1; 9 nucleotides agree with TRBD1. TRBV6-7 is given ORF status, its function remaining uncertain. V lost 5 bases, J lost 3 bases, and 7 bases stayed unmatched. This CDR3 has 15 residues.

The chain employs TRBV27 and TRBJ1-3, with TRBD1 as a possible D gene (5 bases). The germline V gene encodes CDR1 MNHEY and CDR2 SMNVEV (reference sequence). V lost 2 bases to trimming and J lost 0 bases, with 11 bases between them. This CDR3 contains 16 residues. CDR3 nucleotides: TGTGCCAGCAGTTTAGGGGCGCCGGGCTCTGGAAACACCATATATTTT. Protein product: CASSLGAPGSGNTIYF.

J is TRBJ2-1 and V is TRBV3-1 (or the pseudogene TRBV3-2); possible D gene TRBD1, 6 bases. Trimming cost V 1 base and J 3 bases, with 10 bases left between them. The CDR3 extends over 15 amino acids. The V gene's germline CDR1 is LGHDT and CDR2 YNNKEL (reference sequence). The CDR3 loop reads CASSQGGQYYNEQFF. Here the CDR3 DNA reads TGTGCCAGCAGCCAAGGGGGGCAGTACTACAATGAGCAGTTCTTC.

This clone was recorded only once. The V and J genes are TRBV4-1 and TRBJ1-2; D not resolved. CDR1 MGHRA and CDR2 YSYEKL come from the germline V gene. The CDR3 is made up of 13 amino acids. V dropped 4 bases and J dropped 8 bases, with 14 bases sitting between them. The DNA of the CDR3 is TGCGCCAGCAGCCCCCGGGAGGAAGGGGGCTACACCTTC. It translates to CASSPREEGGYTF.

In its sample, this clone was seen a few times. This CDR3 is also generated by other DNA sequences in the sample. The CDR3 DNA reads TGTGCCAGCAGCCCCAGACTAGCGGGGGGGAGCACAGATACGCAGTATTTT. Translating gives CASSPRLAGGSTDTQYF. V and J are TRBV7-9 and TRBJ2-3; 14 nucleotides line up with TRBD2. Trimming cost V 5 bases and J 0 bases; bases outside gene matches: 4. Germline V gene sequence: CDR1 SEHNR, CDR2 FQNEAQ (reference sequence). This CDR3 is built from 17 residues. The entire variable domain, with the rest obtained from reference TRBV7-9 and TRBJ2-3, is as follows: DTGVSQNPRHKITKRGQNVTFRCDPISEHNRLYWYRQTLGQGPEFLTYFQNEAQLEKSRLLSDRFSAERPKGSFSTLEIQRTEQGDSAMYLCASSPRLAGGSTDTQYFGPGTRLTVL.

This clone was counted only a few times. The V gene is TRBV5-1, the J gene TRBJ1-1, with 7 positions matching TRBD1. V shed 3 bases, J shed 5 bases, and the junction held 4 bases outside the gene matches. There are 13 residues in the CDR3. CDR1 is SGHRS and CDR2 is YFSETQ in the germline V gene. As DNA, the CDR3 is TGCGCCAGCAGCTGGGGACAGAATACTGAAGCTTTCTTT. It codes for CASSWGQNTEAFF.

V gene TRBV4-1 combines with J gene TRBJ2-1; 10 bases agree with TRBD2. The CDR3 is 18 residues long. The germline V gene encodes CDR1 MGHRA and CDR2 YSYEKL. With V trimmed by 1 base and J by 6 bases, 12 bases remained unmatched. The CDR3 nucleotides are TGCGCCAGCAGCCAAGGTCCCCAGCGGGAGGGGGTTAGCAATGAGCAGTTCTTC. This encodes CASSQGPQREGVSNEQFF.

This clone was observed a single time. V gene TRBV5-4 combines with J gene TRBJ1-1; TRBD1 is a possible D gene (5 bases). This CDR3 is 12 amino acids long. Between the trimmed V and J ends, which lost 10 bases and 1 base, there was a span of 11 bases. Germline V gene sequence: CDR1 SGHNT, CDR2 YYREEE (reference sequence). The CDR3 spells CAGRGENTEAFF. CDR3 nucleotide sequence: TGTGCCGGCCGGGGGGAGAACACTGAAGCTTTCTTT.

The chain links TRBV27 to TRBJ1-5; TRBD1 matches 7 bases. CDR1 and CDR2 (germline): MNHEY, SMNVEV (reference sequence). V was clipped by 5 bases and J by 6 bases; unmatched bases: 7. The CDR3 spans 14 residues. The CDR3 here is CASSDRDGGQPQHF. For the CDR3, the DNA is TGTGCCAGCAGTGACAGGGACGGGGGTCAGCCCCAGCATTTT.

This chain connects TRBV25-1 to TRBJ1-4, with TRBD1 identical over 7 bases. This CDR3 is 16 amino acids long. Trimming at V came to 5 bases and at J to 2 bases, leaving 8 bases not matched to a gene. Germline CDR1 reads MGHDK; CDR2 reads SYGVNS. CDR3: CASSHTQTGTNEKLFF. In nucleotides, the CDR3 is TGTGCCAGCAGTCACACCCAGACAGGGACTAATGAAAAACTGTTTTTT.

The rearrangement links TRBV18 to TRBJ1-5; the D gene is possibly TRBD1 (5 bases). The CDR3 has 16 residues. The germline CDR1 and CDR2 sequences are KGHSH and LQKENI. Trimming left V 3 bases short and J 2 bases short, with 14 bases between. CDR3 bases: TGTGCCAGCTCACCGTCGCAGGGTTCGGGCAATCAGCCCCAGCATTTT. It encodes CASSPSQGSGNQPQHF.

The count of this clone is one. CDR3 amino acids: CASSLAFQETQYF. The CDR3 nucleotides are TGTGCCAGCAGCTTAGCCTTCCAAGAGACCCAGTACTTC. The rearrangement joins TRBV11-2 to TRBJ2-5; D ambiguous. The length of the CDR3 is 13 residues. The V gene's germline CDR1 is SGHAT and CDR2 FQNNGV. V lost 1 base to trimming and J lost 1 base, with 4 bases between them.

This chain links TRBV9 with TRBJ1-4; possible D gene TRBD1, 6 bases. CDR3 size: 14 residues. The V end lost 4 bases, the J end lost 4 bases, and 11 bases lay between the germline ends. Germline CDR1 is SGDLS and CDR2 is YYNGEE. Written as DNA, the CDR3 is TGTGCCAGCAGCCAAGGACAGAATAATGAAAAACTGTTTTTT. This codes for CASSQGQNNEKLFF.

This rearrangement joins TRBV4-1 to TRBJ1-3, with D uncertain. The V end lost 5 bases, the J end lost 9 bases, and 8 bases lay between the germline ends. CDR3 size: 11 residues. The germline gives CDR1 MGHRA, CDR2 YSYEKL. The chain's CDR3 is CASSSGSTIYF. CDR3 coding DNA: TGCGCCAGCAGCTCCGGTTCCACCATATATTTT.

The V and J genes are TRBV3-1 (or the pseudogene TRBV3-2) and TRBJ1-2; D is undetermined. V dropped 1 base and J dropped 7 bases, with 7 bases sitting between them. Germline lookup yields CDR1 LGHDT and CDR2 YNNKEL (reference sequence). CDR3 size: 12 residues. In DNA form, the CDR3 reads TGTGCCAGCAGCCAAGTCGAGGTTGGCTACACCTTC. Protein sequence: CASSQVEVGYTF.

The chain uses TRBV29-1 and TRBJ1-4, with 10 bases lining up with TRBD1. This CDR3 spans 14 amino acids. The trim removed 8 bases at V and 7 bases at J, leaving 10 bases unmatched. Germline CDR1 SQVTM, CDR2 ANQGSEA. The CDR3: CSPFRDRGGEKLFF. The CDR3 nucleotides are TGCAGCCCGTTCCGGGACAGGGGCGGTGAAAAACTGTTTTTT.

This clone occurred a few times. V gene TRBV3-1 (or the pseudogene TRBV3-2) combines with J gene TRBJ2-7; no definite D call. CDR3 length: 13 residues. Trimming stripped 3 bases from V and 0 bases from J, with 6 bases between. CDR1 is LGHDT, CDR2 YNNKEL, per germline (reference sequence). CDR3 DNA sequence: TGTGCCAGCAGCCACGGCGGCTCCTACGAGCAGTACTTC. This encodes CASSHGGSYEQYF.

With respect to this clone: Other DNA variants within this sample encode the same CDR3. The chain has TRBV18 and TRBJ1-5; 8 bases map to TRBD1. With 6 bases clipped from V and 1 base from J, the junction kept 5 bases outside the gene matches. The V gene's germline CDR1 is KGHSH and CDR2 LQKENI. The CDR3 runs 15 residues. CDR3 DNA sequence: TGTGCCAGCTCTCAACAGGGGGGGAGCAATCAGCCCCAGCATTTT. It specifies CASSQQGGSNQPQHF.

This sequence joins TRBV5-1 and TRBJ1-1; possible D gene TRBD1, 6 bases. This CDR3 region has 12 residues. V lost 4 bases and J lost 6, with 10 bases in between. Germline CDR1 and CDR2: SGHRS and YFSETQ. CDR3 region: CASSPAGAEAFF. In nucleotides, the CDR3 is TGCGCCAGCAGCCCCGCAGGGGCTGAAGCTTTCTTT.

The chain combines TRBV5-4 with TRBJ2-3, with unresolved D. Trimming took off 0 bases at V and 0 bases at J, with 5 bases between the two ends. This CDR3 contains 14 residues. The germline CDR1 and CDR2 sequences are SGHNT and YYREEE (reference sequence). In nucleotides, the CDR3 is TGTGCCAGCAGCTTGGGGGCCAGCACAGATACGCAGTATTTT. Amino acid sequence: CASSLGASTDTQYF. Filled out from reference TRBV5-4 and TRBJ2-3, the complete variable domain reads ETGVTQSPTHLIKTRGQQVTLRCSSQSGHNTVSWYQQALGQGPQFIFQYYREEENGRGNFPPRFSGLQFPNYSSELNVNALELDDSALYLCASSLGASTDTQYFGPGTRLTVL.

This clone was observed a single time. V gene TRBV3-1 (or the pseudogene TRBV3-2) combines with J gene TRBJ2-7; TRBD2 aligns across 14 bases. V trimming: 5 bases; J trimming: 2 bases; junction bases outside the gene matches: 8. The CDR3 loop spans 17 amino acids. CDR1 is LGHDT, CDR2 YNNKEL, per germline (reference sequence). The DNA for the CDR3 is TGTGCCAGCAGCTCGACTAGCGGGAGGGTCCCCCCCTACGAGCAGTACTTC. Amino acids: CASSSTSGRVPPYEQYF.

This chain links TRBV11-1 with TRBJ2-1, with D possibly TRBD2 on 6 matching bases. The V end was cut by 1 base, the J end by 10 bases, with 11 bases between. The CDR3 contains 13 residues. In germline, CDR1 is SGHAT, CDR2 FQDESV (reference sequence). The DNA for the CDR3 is TGTGCCAGCAGCTTAGGACGGGGGTCCGAGCAGTTCTTC. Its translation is CASSLGRGSEQFF.

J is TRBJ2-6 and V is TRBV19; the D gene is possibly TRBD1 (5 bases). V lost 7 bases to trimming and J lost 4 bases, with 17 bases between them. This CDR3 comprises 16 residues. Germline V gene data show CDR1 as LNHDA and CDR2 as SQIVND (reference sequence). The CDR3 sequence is CASTTPSWGGANVLTF. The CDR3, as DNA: TGTGCCAGTACCACACCATCTTGGGGCGGGGCCAACGTCCTGACTTTC.

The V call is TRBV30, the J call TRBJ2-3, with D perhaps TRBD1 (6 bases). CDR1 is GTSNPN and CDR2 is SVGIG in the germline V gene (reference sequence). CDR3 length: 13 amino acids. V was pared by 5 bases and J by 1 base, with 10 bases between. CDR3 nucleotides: TGTGCCTGGCAGGGGAAGGGCACAGATACGCAGTATTTT. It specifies CAWQGKGTDTQYF.

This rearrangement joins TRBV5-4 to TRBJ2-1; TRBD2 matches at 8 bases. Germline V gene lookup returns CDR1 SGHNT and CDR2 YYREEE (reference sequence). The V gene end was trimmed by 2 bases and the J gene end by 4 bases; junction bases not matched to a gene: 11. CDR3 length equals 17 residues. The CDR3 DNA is TGTGCCAGCAGCTTAGAAGCGGGGGTCCACTTATACAATGAGCAGTTCTTC. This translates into CASSLEAGVHLYNEQFF.

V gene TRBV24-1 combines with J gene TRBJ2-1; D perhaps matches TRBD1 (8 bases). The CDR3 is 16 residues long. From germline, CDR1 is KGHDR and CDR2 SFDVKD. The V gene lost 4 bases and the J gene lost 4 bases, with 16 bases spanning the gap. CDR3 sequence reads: CATSERTGRGYNEQFF. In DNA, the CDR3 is TGTGCCACCAGTGAACGGACAGGGAGGGGATACAATGAGCAGTTCTTC.